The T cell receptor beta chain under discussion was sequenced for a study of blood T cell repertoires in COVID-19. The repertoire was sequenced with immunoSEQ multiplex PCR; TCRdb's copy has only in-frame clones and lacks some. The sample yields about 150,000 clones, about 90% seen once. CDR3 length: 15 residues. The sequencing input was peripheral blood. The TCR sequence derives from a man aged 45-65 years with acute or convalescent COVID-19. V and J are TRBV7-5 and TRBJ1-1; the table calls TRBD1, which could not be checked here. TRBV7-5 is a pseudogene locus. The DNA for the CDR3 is TGTGCCAGAAGCGCGAGGACAGGGGACTCTACTGAAGCTTTCTTT. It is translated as CARSARTGDSTEAFF.